This T cell receptor (beta chain) was profiled in a study of siplizumab effects on memory and regulatory T cells. Overall study results and limits: Contribution to the alloresponse seemed major for naive T cells, which also seemed more diverse than memory cells. Of the proliferating CD4+ or CD8+ clones, roughly 80-96% lacked a naive or memory phenotype that could be assigned. Siplizumab produced a significant drop in alloreactive sequences attributable to unstimulated CD4+ memory cells. Where siplizumab was present, mappable alloreactive CD4+ clones averaged around 69% Treg-derived, compared with more than 25% in controls.

The repertoire was sequenced with immunoSEQ multiplex PCR; TCRdb's copy has only in-frame clones and lacks some. The repertoire consists of roughly 92,000 clones, with 85% to 95% occurring once and the leading ten covering approximately 1.2%. Per the germline V gene, CDR1 is SGHRS and CDR2 is YFSETQ. The V and J ends lost 4 bases and 0 bases respectively, with 23 bases between them. This CDR3 region has 18 residues. With regard to this clone: Its antigen is unknown.

This TCR was recovered from a human donor in good health. The sample taken for sequencing was non-Treg CD4+ T cells sorted from blood. J is TRBJ2-7 and V is TRBV5-1, with D possibly TRBD1 on 6 matching bases. The DNA for the CDR3 is TGCGCCAGCAGCCCATTAGGGACATTAGTAACAAGCTCCTACGAGCAGTACTTC. Translated, it gives CASSPLGTLVTSSYEQYF. The complete variable domain, with remaining parts taken from reference TRBV5-1 and TRBJ2-7, reads KAGVTQTPRYLIKTRGQQVTLSCSPISGHRSVSWYQQTPGQGLQFLFEYFSETQRNKGNFPGRFSGRQFSNSRSEMNVSTLELGDSALYLCASSPLGTLVTSSYEQYFGPGTRLTVT.